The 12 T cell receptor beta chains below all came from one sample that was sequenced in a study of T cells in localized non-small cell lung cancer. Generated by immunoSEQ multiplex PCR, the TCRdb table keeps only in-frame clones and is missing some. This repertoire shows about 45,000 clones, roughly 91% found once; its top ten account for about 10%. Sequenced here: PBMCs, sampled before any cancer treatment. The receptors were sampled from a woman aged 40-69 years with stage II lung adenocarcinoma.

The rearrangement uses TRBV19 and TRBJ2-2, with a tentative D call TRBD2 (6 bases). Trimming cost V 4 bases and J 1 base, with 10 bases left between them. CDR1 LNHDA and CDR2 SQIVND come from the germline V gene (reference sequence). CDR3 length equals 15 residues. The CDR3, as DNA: TGTGCCAGTAGTAGGAGGGCCGAGAACACCGGGGAGCTGTTTTTT. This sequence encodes CASSRRAENTGELFF. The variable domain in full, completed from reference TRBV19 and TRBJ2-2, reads DGGITQSPKYLFRKEGQNVTLSCEQNLNHDAMYWYRQDPGQGLRLIYYSQIVNDFQKGDIAEGYSVSREKKESFPLTVTSAQKNPTAFYLCASSRRAENTGELFFGEGSRLTVL.

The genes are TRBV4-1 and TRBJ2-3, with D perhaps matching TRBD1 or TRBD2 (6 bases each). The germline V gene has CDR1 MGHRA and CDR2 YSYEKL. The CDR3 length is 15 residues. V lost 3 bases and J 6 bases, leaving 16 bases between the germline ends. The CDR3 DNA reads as TGCGCCAGCAGCCAGGGTTCGGGGGCCGATGATACGCAGTATTTT. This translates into CASSQGSGADDTQYF.

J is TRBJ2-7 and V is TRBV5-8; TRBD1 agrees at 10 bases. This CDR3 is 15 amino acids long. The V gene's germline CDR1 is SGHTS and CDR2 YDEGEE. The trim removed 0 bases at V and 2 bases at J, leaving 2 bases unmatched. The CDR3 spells CASSLVGQGAYEQYF. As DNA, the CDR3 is TGTGCCAGCAGCTTGGTCGGACAGGGGGCCTACGAGCAGTACTTC.

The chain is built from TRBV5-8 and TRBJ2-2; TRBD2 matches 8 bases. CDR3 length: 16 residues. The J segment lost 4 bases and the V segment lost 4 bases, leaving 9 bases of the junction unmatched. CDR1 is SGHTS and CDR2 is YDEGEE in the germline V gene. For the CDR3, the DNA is TGTGCCAGCAGCCCGGGAGGGGGGCGGACCACCGGGGAGCTGTTTTTT. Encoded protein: CASSPGGGRTTGELFF.

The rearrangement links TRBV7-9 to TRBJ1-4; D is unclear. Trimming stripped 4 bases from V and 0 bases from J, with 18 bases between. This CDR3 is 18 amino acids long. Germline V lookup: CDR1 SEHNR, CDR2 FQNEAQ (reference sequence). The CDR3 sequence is CASSWERAYGATNEKLFF. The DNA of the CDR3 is TGTGCCAGCAGCTGGGAACGAGCCTACGGGGCAACTAATGAAAAACTGTTTTTT.

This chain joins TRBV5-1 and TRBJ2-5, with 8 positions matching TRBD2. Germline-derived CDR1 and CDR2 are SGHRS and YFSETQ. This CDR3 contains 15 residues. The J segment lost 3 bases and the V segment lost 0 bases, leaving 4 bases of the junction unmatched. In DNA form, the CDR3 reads TGCGCCAGCAGCTTGGCCCCGACTAGCGAAGAGACCCAGTACTTC. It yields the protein CASSLAPTSEETQYF. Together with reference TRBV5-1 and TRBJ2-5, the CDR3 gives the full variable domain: KAGVTQTPRYLIKTRGQQVTLSCSPISGHRSVSWYQQTPGQGLQFLFEYFSETQRNKGNFPGRFSGRQFSNSRSEMNVSTLELGDSALYLCASSLAPTSEETQYFGPGTRLLVL.

CDR3 DNA sequence: TGTGCCAGCAGTCGGACATACAATCAGCCCCAGCATTTT. Residues: CASSRTYNQPQHF. The chain combines TRBV7-2 with TRBJ1-5; tentatively, D is TRBD1 (5 bases). Trimming removed 6 bases from V and 3 bases from J, with 9 bases in between. The CDR3 consists of 13 residues. From germline, CDR1 is SGHTA and CDR2 FQGNSA.

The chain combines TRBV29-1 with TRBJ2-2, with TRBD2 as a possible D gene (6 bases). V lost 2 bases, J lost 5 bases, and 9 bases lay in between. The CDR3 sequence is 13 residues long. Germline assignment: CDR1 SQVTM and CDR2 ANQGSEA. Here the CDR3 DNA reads TGCAGCGTTGAACAGGGAGGTACCGGGGAGCTGTTTTTT. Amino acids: CSVEQGGTGELFF.

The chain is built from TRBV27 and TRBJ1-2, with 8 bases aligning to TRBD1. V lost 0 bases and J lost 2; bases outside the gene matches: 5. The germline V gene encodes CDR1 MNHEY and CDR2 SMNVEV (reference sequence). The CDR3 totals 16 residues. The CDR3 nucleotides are TGTGCCAGCAGTTTATCAGTCAGGGGGCGCAACTATGGCTACACCTTC. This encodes CASSLSVRGRNYGYTF.

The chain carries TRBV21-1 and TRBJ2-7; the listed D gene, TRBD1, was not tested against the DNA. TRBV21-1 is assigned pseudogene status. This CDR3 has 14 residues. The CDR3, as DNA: TGTGCCAGCTTCCGGGACAGGGTAGAGGACGAGCAGTACTTC. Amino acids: CASFRDRVEDEQYF.

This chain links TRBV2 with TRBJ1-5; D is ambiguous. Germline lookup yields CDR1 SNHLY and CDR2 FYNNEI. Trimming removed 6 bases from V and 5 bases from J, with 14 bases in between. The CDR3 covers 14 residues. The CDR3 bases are TGTGCCAGCAGCCAAGGGAGGAAGGATCAGCCCCAGCATTTT. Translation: CASSQGRKDQPQHF.

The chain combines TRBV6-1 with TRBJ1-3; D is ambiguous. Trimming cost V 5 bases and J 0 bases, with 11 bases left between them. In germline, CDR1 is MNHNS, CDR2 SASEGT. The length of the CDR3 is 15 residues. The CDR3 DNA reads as TGTGCCAGCAGTCTCGGCGCGAGCTCTGGAAACACCATATATTTT. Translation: CASSLGASSGNTIYF.